This TCR beta chain comes out of a study of T cells expressing NK-cell markers. Study-level background: Beta-chain profiling covered CD3+CD56+NKG2C+, CD3+CD56+NKG2C- and CD3+CD56-NKG2C+ sorted subsets. Seven HCMV-seropositive donors and one seronegative donor made up the eight sequenced donors.

As regards this clonotype: The antigen is unknown.

TCR beta libraries carry UMIs added by 5'RACE template switching. No DNA is given; TCRdb re-called the 5' RACE reads and lists each CDR3 protein once. The table lists tens of thousands of distinct CDR3 sequences, with approximately 60% in the top ten. Findings and caveats of the study: In a handful of donors, dominant clonotypes made up about 28.3-65% of CD3+CD56-NKG2C+ cells.

This sequence originates from a woman aged 18 to 75 in good health. The sample comprised blood T cells: a sorted CD56 or NKG2C T cell subset, CD4+ or CD8+ T cells, or bulk PBMC T cells (not recorded which).

The CDR3: CSALQSGSSEAFF. The genes are TRBV29-1 and TRBJ1-1. Germline assignment: CDR1 SQVTM and CDR2 ANQGSEA. This CDR3 region has 13 residues.